The 6 T cell receptor beta chains given below trace back to one sample, sequenced in a study of blood T cell repertoires in COVID-19. The data were produced by immunoSEQ multiplex PCR, yet TCRdb's version contains in-frame clones alone and is incomplete. The sample includes under 130,000 clones, roughly 90% of them seen just once. The specimen was peripheral blood. These receptors were obtained from a woman in her fifties or sixties with acute or convalescent COVID-19.

The chain combines TRBV11-2 with TRBJ2-3; tentative D call: TRBD1 (6 bases). Trimming took off 7 bases at V and 0 bases at J, with 11 bases between the two ends. This CDR3 contains 14 residues. Germline V gene data show CDR1 as SGHAT and CDR2 as FQNNGV. DNA for the CDR3: TGTGCCAGCACCATAGGGGGAAGCACAGATACGCAGTATTTT. Encoded protein: CASTIGGSTDTQYF.

The chain is built from TRBV28 and TRBJ2-7, with D unclear. The V and J ends lost 5 bases and 2 bases respectively, with 16 bases between them. CDR3 length: 15 amino acids. Looked up from germline, CDR1 is MDHEN and CDR2 is SYDVKM. The CDR3: CASSVGSGTAYEQYF. The CDR3 DNA sequence: TGTGCCAGCAGTGTGGGCTCTGGAACCGCCTACGAGCAGTACTTC.

This clone was counted a single time. This sequence joins TRBV2 and TRBJ1-5; perhaps TRBD1 as D (5 bases). The ends were cut back, 6 bases at V and 8 bases at J, with 14 bases in the middle. Germline CDR1 reads SNHLY; CDR2 reads FYNNEI. This CDR3 has 13 residues. CDR3 amino acids: CASRGTPGEPQHF. The DNA of the CDR3 is TGTGCCAGCAGGGGGACTCCCGGGGAGCCCCAGCATTTT.

The CDR3: CASTKNRANYGYTF. The CDR3 DNA is TGTGCCAGCACTAAAAATCGGGCTAACTATGGCTACACCTTC. The chain is built from TRBV6-5 and TRBJ1-2; no reliable D call. The CDR3 runs 14 residues. The germline V gene has CDR1 MNHEY and CDR2 SVGAGI. Between the trimmed V and J ends, which lost 7 bases and 0 bases, there was a span of 12 bases.

On this clone: An end of the junction does not agree with germline; a read error may underlie this. The gene calls are TRBV7-7 and TRBJ2-3; TRBD2 matches 7 bases. In germline, CDR1 is SSHAT, CDR2 FNYEAQ (reference sequence). There are 15 residues in the CDR3. CDR3 loop: CASSLGLAVTDTQYF. CDR3 in DNA: TGTGCTAGCAGCTTGGGGCTAGCGGTCACAGATACGCAGTATTTT.

V is TRBV19 and J is TRBJ1-1; TRBD1 matches 9 bases. The CDR3 extends over 15 amino acids. Germline lookup yields CDR1 LNHDA and CDR2 SQIVND (reference sequence). V gave up 4 bases and J gave up 4 bases; unmatched junction bases: 7. The CDR3 loop is CASSSRDRVGTEAFF. The CDR3 DNA reads TGTGCCAGTAGTAGCCGGGACAGGGTGGGCACTGAAGCTTTCTTT.